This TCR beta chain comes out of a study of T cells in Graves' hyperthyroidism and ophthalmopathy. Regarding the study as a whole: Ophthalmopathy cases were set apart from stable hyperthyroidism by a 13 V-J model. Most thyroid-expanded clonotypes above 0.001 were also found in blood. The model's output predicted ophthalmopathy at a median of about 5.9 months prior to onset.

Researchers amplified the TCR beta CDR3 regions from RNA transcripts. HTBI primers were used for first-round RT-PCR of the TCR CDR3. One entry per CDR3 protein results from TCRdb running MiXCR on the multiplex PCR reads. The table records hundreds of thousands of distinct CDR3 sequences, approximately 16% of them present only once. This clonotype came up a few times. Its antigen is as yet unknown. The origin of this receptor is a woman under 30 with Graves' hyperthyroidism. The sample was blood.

The CDR3 DNA reads TGCAGTGCTAGAGATCGCATGAGCAATCAGCCCCAGCATTTT. Amino acids: CSARDRMSNQPQHF. The chain couples TRBV20-1 to TRBJ1-5; D call uncertain. The CDR3 consists of 14 residues. Germline V lookup: CDR1 DFQATT, CDR2 SNEGSKA (reference sequence). V was trimmed by 0 bases and J by 1 base, leaving 7 bases between them.